This T cell receptor beta chain was recorded in a study of post-analysis software for immune sequencing data. As regards this clonotype: Its target is not known.

Germline CDR1 LGHNA, CDR2 YNFKEQ. V dropped 4 bases and J dropped 6; count of bases not matched to a gene: 11. The length of the CDR3 is 16 residues. The TCR beta cDNA libraries contained unique molecular identifiers. T cells, roughly 0.9 to 11 million of them, yielded 500,000 or so cDNA molecules. MiXCR was run by TCRdb on the PCR reads, yielding one entry per CDR3 protein. Of about 570,000 distinct CDR3 sequences in the sample, approximately 34% were seen once. Notes on the study in general: Versus controls, multiple sclerosis patients showed significantly lower diversity (normalized Chao1). TRBV5-6, TRBV5-1 and TRBV20-1 belonged to a set of a handful of TRBV segments that were more frequent in patients than controls.

Sequenced material: blood. The TCR sequence derives from a girl aged 2 to 17 with multiple sclerosis. The V call is TRBV4-2, the J call TRBJ2-3; 9 nucleotides align to TRBD2. The CDR3 reads CASSPIGPSGEDTQYF. The CDR3 DNA reads TGTGCCAGCAGCCCAATTGGGCCTAGCGGGGAGGATACGCAGTATTTT.